This T cell receptor (beta chain) was obtained from a study of blood T cell repertoires in COVID-19. V was clipped by 1 base and J by 4 bases, with 7 bases between them. Germline V gene lookup returns CDR1 SGHAT and CDR2 FQNNGV. The length of the CDR3 is 13 residues. Here immunoSEQ multiplex PCR was the method, and the copy in TCRdb shows in-frame clones only, minus some. The sample shows about 230,000 clones, 75% to 85% of them seen only once. Sequenced input: peripheral blood. This clonotype was sampled from a woman between 40 and 55 years old who had recovered from COVID-19. This rearrangement joins TRBV11-2 to TRBJ2-5; no clear D gene. In DNA form, the CDR3 reads TGTGCCAGCAGCTTAGGGTTCGGAGAGACCCAGTACTTC. Protein product: CASSLGFGETQYF.